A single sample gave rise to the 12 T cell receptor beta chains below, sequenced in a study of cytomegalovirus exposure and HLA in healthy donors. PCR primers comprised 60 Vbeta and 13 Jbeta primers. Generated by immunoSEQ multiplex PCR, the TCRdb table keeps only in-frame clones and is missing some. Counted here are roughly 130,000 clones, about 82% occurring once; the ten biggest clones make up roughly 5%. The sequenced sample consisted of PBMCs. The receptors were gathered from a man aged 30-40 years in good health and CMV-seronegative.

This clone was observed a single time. CDR3 protein: CASSGRLAGGDTQYF. Written as DNA, the CDR3 is TGTGCCAGCAGCGGACGACTAGCGGGGGGGGATACGCAGTATTTT. The rearrangement uses TRBV9 and TRBJ2-3, with 14 bases aligning to TRBD2. The germline CDR1 and CDR2 sequences are SGDLS and YYNGEE. The ends lost 3 bases at V and 6 bases at J; junction bases unmatched: 3. The length of the CDR3 is 15 residues.

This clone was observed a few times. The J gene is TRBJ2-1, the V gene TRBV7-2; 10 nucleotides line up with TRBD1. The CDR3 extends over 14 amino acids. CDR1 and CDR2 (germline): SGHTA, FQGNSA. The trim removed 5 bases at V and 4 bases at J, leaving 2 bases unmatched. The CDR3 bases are TGTGCCAGCAGCAGACAGGGGGCTTACAATGAGCAGTTCTTC. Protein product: CASSRQGAYNEQFF.

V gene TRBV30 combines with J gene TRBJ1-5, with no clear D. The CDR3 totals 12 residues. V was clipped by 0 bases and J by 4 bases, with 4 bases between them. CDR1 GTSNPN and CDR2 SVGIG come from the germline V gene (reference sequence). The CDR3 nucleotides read TGTGCCTGGAGTGTACGGAATCAGCCCCAGCATTTT. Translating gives CAWSVRNQPQHF. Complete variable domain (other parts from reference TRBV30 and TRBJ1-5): SQTIHQWPATLVQPVGSPLSLECTVEGTSNPNLYWYRQAAGRGLQLLFYSVGIGQISSEVPQNLSASRPQDRQFILSSKKLLLSDSGFYLCAWSVRNQPQHFGDGTRLSIL.

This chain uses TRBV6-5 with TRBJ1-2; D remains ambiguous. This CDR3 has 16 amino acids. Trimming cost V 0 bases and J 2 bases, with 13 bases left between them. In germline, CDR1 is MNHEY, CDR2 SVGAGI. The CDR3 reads CASSYSAGRKNYGYTF. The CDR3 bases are TGTGCCAGCAGTTACTCAGCGGGCCGGAAAAACTATGGCTACACCTTC.

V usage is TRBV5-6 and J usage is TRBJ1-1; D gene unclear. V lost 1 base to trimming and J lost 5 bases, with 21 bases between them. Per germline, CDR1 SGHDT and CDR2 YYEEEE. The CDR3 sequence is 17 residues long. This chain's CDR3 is CASSLRLRYGRETEAFF. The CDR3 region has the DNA TGTGCCAGCAGCTTGCGGTTGCGATACGGTCGGGAGACTGAAGCTTTCTTT.

Written as DNA, the CDR3 is TGTGCCAGCAGTTTGGGGGCCCGGACCTACGAGCAGTACTTC. Protein: CASSLGARTYEQYF. This chain connects TRBV6-6 to TRBJ2-7; D possibly corresponds to TRBD1 (6 bases). The CDR3 is made up of 14 amino acids. Trimming left V 4 bases short and J 2 bases short, with 12 bases between. Germline CDR1 reads MNHNY; CDR2 reads SVGAGI (reference sequence).

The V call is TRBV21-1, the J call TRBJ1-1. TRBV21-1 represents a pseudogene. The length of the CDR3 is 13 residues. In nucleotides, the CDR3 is TGTGCCAGCTTCAAACGGGTGACCACTGAAGCTTTCTTT. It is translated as CASFKRVTTEAFF.

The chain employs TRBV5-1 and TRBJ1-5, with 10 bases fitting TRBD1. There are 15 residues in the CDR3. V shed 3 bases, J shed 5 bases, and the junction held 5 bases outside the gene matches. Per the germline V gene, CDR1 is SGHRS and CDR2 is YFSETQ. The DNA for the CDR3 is TGCGCCAGCAGCTGGTCAGGGACAGGGGATCAGCCCCAGCATTTT. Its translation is CASSWSGTGDQPQHF.

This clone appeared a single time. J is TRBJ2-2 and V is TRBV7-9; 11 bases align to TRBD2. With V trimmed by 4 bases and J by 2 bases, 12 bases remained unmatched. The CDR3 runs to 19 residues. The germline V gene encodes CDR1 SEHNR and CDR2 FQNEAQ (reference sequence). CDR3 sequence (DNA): TGTGCCAGCAGCTGGGCGACTAGGGGACTAGCGGTAAACACCGGGGAGCTGTTTTTT. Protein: CASSWATRGLAVNTGELFF.

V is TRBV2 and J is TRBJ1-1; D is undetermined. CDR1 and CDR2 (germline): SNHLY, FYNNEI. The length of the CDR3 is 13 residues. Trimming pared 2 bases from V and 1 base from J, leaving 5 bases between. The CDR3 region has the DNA TGTGCCAGCAGTGAAAGTAGGAACACTGAAGCTTTCTTT. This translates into CASSESRNTEAFF.

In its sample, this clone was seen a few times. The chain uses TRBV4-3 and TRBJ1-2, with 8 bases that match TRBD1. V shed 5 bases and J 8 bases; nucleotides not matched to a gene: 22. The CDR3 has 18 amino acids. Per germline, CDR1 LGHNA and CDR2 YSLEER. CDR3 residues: CASSSRIQQGVDRGGYTF. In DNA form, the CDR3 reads TGCGCCAGCAGCTCGCGAATTCAACAGGGGGTGGACCGTGGGGGCTACACCTTC.

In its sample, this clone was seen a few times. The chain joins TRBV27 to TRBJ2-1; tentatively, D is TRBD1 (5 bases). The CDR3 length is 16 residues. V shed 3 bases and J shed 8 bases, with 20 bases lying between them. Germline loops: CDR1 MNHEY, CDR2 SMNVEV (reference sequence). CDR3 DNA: TGTGCCAGCAGTTTCGGGCGGAACAGGCAGTGGGATGAGCAGTTCTTC. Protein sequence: CASSFGRNRQWDEQFF.